A selection of T cell receptor beta chains follows, all from one sample in a study of blood T cell repertoires in COVID-19. Here immunoSEQ multiplex PCR was the method, and the copy in TCRdb shows in-frame clones only, minus some. The sample consists of approximately 250,000 clones, around nine tenths of them appearing once. Sequencing input: peripheral blood. The receptors here all came from a man aged 40-50 years with active or convalescent COVID-19. Each CDR3 is given with its conserved first and last residue. Each record gives: D gene, V gene, clone size, J gene, CDR3 DNA, CDR3 protein. The D gene is left open where the match is weak. Rows give clone size only sometimes, using once, few, many, or a class for an expanded clone.

>TRBD1|TRBV6-5|NA|TRBJ1-6
TGTGCCAGCAGCGACCGGGACAGCTATAATTCACCCCTCCACTTT
CASSDRDSYNSPLHF
>NA|TRBV6-1|once|TRBJ1-6
TGTGCCAGCAGTGAAGGGCAGGGGAATTCACCCCTCCACTTT
CASSEGQGNSPLHF
>NA|TRBV5-1|NA|TRBJ2-3
TGCGCCAGCAGCATAAGCACAGATACGCAGTATTTT
CASSISTDTQYF
>NA|TRBV27|NA|TRBJ2-2
TGTGCCAGCAGCACGCAGGGGAAGAGCACCGGGGAGCTGTTTTTT
CASSTQGKSTGELFF
>NA|TRBV6-6|NA|TRBJ1-1
TGTGCCAGCAGTCCCGCGGACAGCATGAACACTGAAGCTTTCTTT
CASSPADSMNTEAFF
>NA|TRBV12-3/TRBV12-4|NA|TRBJ1-6
TGTGCCAGCAGTTTAAAATCGAATTCACCCCTCCACTTT
CASSLKSNSPLHF
>NA|TRBV7-9|NA|TRBJ1-2
TGTGCCAGCAGCCAAACAGAAAGCCCTTTTTTTGGCTACACCTTC
CASSQTESPFFGYTF
>NA|TRBV13|NA|TRBJ1-6
TGTGCCAGCAGCTTAGGATCTAGCTCCTATAATTCACCCCTCCACTTT
CASSLGSSSYNSPLHF
>NA|TRBV19|NA|TRBJ1-2
TGTGCCAGTAGTATGACGGGGACAAGAATTAACTATGGCTACACCTTC
CASSMTGTRINYGYTF
>NA|TRBV14|NA|TRBJ1-2
TGTGCCAGCAGCCCGCTGACAGTTGATGGCTACACCTTC
CASSPLTVDGYTF